The entry below describes one TCR beta chain. The sample holds other DNA sequences that translate to the same CDR3. J was trimmed by 3 bases and V by 6 bases; bases with no gene match: 4. This CDR3 has 13 residues. CDR1 LGHNT and CDR2 FRNRAP come from the germline V gene. This record comes from a study of blood T cell repertoires in COVID-19. Whole-study context: COVID-19 samples, acute and convalescent, were from the United States, Italy and Spain.

Clones were sequenced by immunoSEQ multiplex PCR, and TCRdb holds only the in-frame ones, with some missing. The table records roughly 350,000 clones, more than 70% of them present only once. Sequencing was performed on peripheral blood. The chain couples TRBV12-5 to TRBJ1-2; 7 bases line up with TRBD1. The clonotype was recovered from a woman aged 70-85 years with COVID-19, enrolled during active disease. CDR3 DNA sequence: TGTGCTAGTGGCCAACAGGGGTACTATGGCTACACCTTC. It specifies CASGQQGYYGYTF.